These 32 T cell receptor beta chains were all obtained from the same sample, sequenced in a study of shared clonotypes between healthy human individuals. Assay used: immunoSEQ multiplex PCR; TCRdb lists only in-frame clones, some missing. The sample contains more than 1.2 million clones, roughly 98.5% of which appear only once. The sample consisted of naive CD4+ T cells sorted from blood. Subset noted: CD45RA+ positively selected. These TCRs come from a man aged 30 to 39 in good health.

The chain couples TRBV5-4 to TRBJ2-7; D is possibly TRBD1 (6 bases). The CDR3 spans 14 residues. CDR1 and CDR2 (germline): SGHNT, YYREEE (reference sequence). Trimming left V 4 bases short and J 2 bases short, with 13 bases between. In nucleotides, the CDR3 is TGTGCCAGCAGCCACGGACAGAGACCCTACGAGCAGTACTTC. Translation gives CASSHGQRPYEQYF.

The rearrangement uses TRBV4-1 and TRBJ2-3; no clear D. CDR1 is MGHRA, CDR2 YSYEKL, per germline. This CDR3 has 14 amino acids. V was pared by 2 bases and J by 4 bases, with 10 bases between. CDR3: CASSQPQVADTQYF. The CDR3 bases are TGCGCCAGCAGCCAACCACAAGTGGCAGATACGCAGTATTTT.

For this clone: Other DNA sequences in this sample translate to the same CDR3. The chain has TRBV28 and TRBJ2-7; D is undetermined. Germline-derived CDR1 and CDR2 are MDHEN and SYDVKM. V lost 6 bases to trimming and J lost 3 bases, with 6 bases between them. This CDR3 is built from 11 residues. The CDR3 reads CASSRIYEQYF. The CDR3 DNA reads as TGTGCCAGCAGCCGAATCTACGAGCAGTACTTC.

This chain uses TRBV7-2 with TRBJ2-1; 9 bases align to TRBD2. The CDR3 extends over 17 amino acids. The J segment lost 8 bases and the V segment lost 5 bases, leaving 16 bases of the junction unmatched. CDR1 and CDR2 (germline): SGHTA, FQGNSA. The chain's CDR3 is CASSPLSGLAGRDEQFF. CDR3 bases: TGTGCCAGCAGCCCGTTGTCGGGGCTAGCGGGAAGGGATGAGCAGTTCTTC. The full variable domain, in which reference TRBV7-2 and TRBJ2-1 provide the parts outside the CDR3, is GAGVSQSPSNKVTEKGKDVELRCDPISGHTALYWYRQSLGQGLEFLIYFQGNSAPDKSGLPSDRFSAERTGGSVSTLTIQRTQQEDSAVYLCASSPLSGLAGRDEQFFGPGTRLTVL.

The chain employs TRBV2 and TRBJ2-2; no reliable D call. V was cut by 7 bases and J by 2 bases, with 5 bases left in between. This CDR3 is built from 12 residues. CDR1 SNHLY and CDR2 FYNNEI come from the germline V gene. In DNA form, the CDR3 reads TGTGCCAGCACAGAAAACACCGGGGAGCTGTTTTTT. Translation: CASTENTGELFF.

V and J are TRBV5-6 and TRBJ2-7; D is unresolved. CDR3 length equals 11 residues. V was clipped by 2 bases and J by 5 bases, with 5 bases between them. CDR1 SGHDT and CDR2 YYEEEE come from the germline V gene. The CDR3: CASSFSNEQYF. The CDR3 DNA reads as TGTGCCAGCAGCTTTTCGAACGAGCAGTACTTC. The full variable domain, in which reference TRBV5-6 and TRBJ2-7 provide the parts outside the CDR3, is DAGVTQSPTHLIKTRGQQVTLRCSPKSGHDTVSWYQQALGQGPQFIFQYYEEEERQRGNFPDRFSGHQFPNYSSELNVNALLLGDSALYLCASSFSNEQYFGPGTRLTVT.

The genes are TRBV2 and TRBJ2-5, with a weak D call TRBD1 (6 bases). Trimming shortened V by 8 bases and J by 3 bases, and 16 bases separated the two germline ends. This CDR3 contains 14 residues. Germline values: CDR1 SNHLY, CDR2 FYNNEI. The CDR3 here is CASGRMGAEETQYF. The CDR3 nucleotides read TGTGCCAGCGGAAGAATGGGGGCAGAAGAGACCCAGTACTTC.

The chain is built from TRBV21-1 and TRBJ1-1; TRBD1, the D gene given by the table, was not confirmed from the DNA. TRBV21-1 is deemed a pseudogene. There are 15 residues in the CDR3. CDR3 nucleotides: TGTGCCAGCAGCAACGCCAGGGTGGGGTTTACTGAAGCTTTCTTT. This gives the protein CASSNARVGFTEAFF.

This rearrangement joins TRBV9 to TRBJ1-1, with D maybe TRBD1 (6 bases). V was shortened by 4 bases and J by 0 bases, with 19 bases between the two germline ends. CDR3 length: 17 residues. CDR1 is SGDLS, CDR2 YYNGEE, per germline. CDR3 residues: CASSPWTASFMNTEAFF. CDR3 nucleotide sequence: TGTGCCAGCAGCCCCTGGACAGCCTCCTTCATGAACACTGAAGCTTTCTTT.

This CDR3 is CASSLGQSGEQFF. The CDR3, as DNA: TGTGCCAGCAGCCTCGGACAGTCTGGGGAGCAGTTCTTC. The chain joins TRBV5-6 to TRBJ2-1; weak D call: TRBD1 (6 bases). Trimming stripped 4 bases from V and 10 bases from J, with 15 bases between. The CDR3 covers 13 residues. The V gene's germline CDR1 is SGHDT and CDR2 YYEEEE.

The chain combines TRBV11-1 with TRBJ2-1, with TRBD2 identical over 9 bases. The CDR3 runs 16 residues. Germline V gene data show CDR1 as SGHAT and CDR2 as FQDESV (reference sequence). The V segment lost 2 bases and the J segment 0 bases; nucleotides outside the gene matches: 2. For the CDR3, the DNA is TGTGCCAGCAGCTTACATAGCGGGAGCTCCTACAATGAGCAGTTCTTC. Its translation is CASSLHSGSSYNEQFF. Full variable domain (missing parts from reference TRBV11-1 and TRBJ2-1): EAEVAQSPRYKITEKSQAVAFWCDPISGHATLYWYRQILGQGPELLVQFQDESVVDDSQLPKDRFSAERLKGVDSTLKIQPAELGDSAMYLCASSLHSGSSYNEQFFGPGTRLTVL.

The chain carries TRBV27 and TRBJ2-7; 7 bases are shared with TRBD1. Germline values: CDR1 MNHEY, CDR2 SMNVEV (reference sequence). The CDR3 length is 13 residues. V lost 7 bases, J lost 6 bases, and 9 bases stayed unmatched. The CDR3 here is CASTERGLGEQYF. The CDR3 nucleotides read TGTGCCAGCACTGAGAGGGGGCTCGGCGAGCAGTACTTC.

The rearrangement links TRBV7-9 to TRBJ2-2; TRBD2 matches at 9 bases. V trimming: 6 bases; J trimming: 1 base; junction bases outside the gene matches: 3. CDR1 and CDR2 from the germline V gene are SEHNR and FQNEAQ (reference sequence). The CDR3 covers 15 residues. The CDR3 loop reads CASSRLAVNTGELFF. DNA for the CDR3: TGTGCCAGCAGTCGACTAGCGGTGAACACCGGGGAGCTGTTTTTT.

The chain carries TRBV7-2 and TRBJ2-7, with D hard to call. V was pared by 8 bases and J by 3 bases, with 11 bases between. Germline values: CDR1 SGHTA, CDR2 FQGNSA. This CDR3 contains 12 residues. CDR3 loop: CASSKSVYEQYF. The CDR3 coding sequence is TGTGCCAGCTCTAAAAGTGTCTACGAGCAGTACTTC.

This clone was seen only once. Other DNA sequences from this sample encode an identical CDR3 as well. The chain links TRBV27 to TRBJ1-2; D is possibly TRBD1 (6 bases). Germline V gene data show CDR1 as MNHEY and CDR2 as SMNVEV (reference sequence). The CDR3 is 13 residues long. V lost 3 bases to trimming and J lost 4 bases, with 9 bases between them. CDR3 in amino acids: CASSFGGGYGYTF. DNA for the CDR3: TGTGCCAGCAGTTTTGGGGGCGGCTATGGCTACACCTTC.

The chain uses TRBV5-1 and TRBJ1-4; TRBD1 might be the D (5 bases). The germline gives CDR1 SGHRS, CDR2 YFSETQ. The V end was cut by 4 bases, the J end by 4 bases, with 20 bases between. This CDR3 is 17 amino acids long. CDR3 DNA: TGCGCCAGCAGCCCAACCCTCCGGACGGGACTTAATGAAAAACTGTTTTTT. Its protein product is CASSPTLRTGLNEKLFF.

The chain links TRBV7-2 to TRBJ2-7; the D gene is possibly TRBD1 (7 bases). CDR3 size: 14 residues. Germline V gives CDR1 SGHTA, CDR2 FQGNSA. Trimming stripped 1 base from V and 5 bases from J, with 12 bases between. The CDR3 sequence is CASSLGGDSNEQYF. In nucleotides, the CDR3 is TGTGCCAGCAGCTTAGGGGGGGACAGCAACGAGCAGTACTTC.

The V and J genes are TRBV29-1 and TRBJ1-4, with a weak D call TRBD1 (5 bases). Germline CDR1 reads SQVTM; CDR2 reads ANQGSEA. The CDR3 has 13 residues. Trimming pared 1 base from V and 8 bases from J, leaving 11 bases between. The CDR3 DNA reads as TGCAGCGTTGAAGCAGGGAGGGGAGAAAAACTGTTTTTT. As protein: CSVEAGRGEKLFF.

The V and J genes are TRBV13 and TRBJ2-7; TRBD2 might be the D (5 bases). Per germline, CDR1 PRHDT and CDR2 FYEKMQ (reference sequence). The V end was cut by 1 base, the J end by 2 bases, with 6 bases between. CDR3 size: 13 residues. The CDR3 sequence: CASSLAGTYEQYF. The CDR3 bases are TGTGCCAGCAGCTTAGCGGGAACCTACGAGCAGTACTTC.

This chain uses TRBV6-6 with TRBJ1-1; unclear D gene. Germline CDR1 MNHNY, CDR2 SVGAGI (reference sequence). This CDR3 contains 13 residues. V was clipped by 5 bases and J by 8 bases, with 15 bases between them. The CDR3 bases are TGTGCCAGCAGTCCCCGTCGGACGGAAGAAGCTTTCTTT. Amino acids: CASSPRRTEEAFF.

This rearrangement joins TRBV29-1 to TRBJ2-3, with TRBD1 identical over 8 bases. CDR3 length: 17 residues. Per germline, CDR1 SQVTM and CDR2 ANQGSEA. V was pared by 6 bases and J by 5 bases, with 19 bases of the junction left unmatched. CDR3 in amino acids: CSVHLRMTGVFRDTQYF. DNA of the CDR3: TGCAGCGTCCACCTTAGGATGACAGGGGTGTTTAGAGATACGCAGTATTTT.

CDR3 DNA sequence: TGTGCCAGCATTAACTTGAACACTGAAGCTTTCTTT. This encodes CASINLNTEAFF. This chain uses TRBV6-5 with TRBJ1-1; unclear D gene. The CDR3 runs to 12 residues. V lost 7 bases to trimming and J lost 0 bases, with 6 bases between them. The germline V gene encodes CDR1 MNHEY and CDR2 SVGAGI.

The genes are TRBV9 and TRBJ2-7, with 14 bases matching TRBD2. This CDR3 contains 17 residues. After removal of 0 bases from V and 5 bases from J, the junction contained 7 bases not matched to a gene. From germline, CDR1 is SGDLS and CDR2 YYNGEE. The CDR3 is CASSVEVGLAGVHEQYF. The CDR3, as DNA: TGTGCCAGCAGCGTAGAGGTGGGACTAGCGGGAGTGCACGAGCAGTACTTC.

The chain couples TRBV7-2 to TRBJ2-1; D ambiguous. Germline loops: CDR1 SGHTA, CDR2 FQGNSA. The V and J ends lost 0 bases and 1 base respectively, with 7 bases between them. CDR3 length equals 15 residues. In DNA form, the CDR3 reads TGTGCCAGCAGCTTAGCCGTTGGATCCTACAATGAGCAGTTCTTC. Amino acid sequence: CASSLAVGSYNEQFF.

The rearrangement joins TRBV19 to TRBJ2-3; perhaps TRBD2 as D (6 bases). V was pared by 3 bases and J by 6 bases, with 10 bases between. The CDR3 runs to 13 residues. The germline V gene encodes CDR1 LNHDA and CDR2 SQIVND (reference sequence). The chain's CDR3 is CASSMPGRDTQYF. The CDR3 nucleotides are TGTGCCAGTAGTATGCCGGGGAGGGATACGCAGTATTTT.

The chain has TRBV7-5 and TRBJ2-3; TRBD2, the table's D call, lacks a check against the DNA. TRBV7-5 is annotated as a pseudogene. The CDR3 has 18 amino acids. This CDR3 is CVIGLAGLKETSTDTQYF. As DNA, the CDR3 is TGTGTCATAGGACTAGCGGGATTGAAGGAGACGAGCACAGATACGCAGTATTTT.

V is TRBV18 and J is TRBJ1-1, with unresolved D. V was pared by 2 bases and J by 3 bases, with 10 bases between. CDR1 and CDR2 from the germline V gene are KGHSH and LQKENI. This CDR3 comprises 14 residues. CDR3 nucleotides: TGTGCCAGCTCACCAAAGGTGGGAGACACTGAAGCTTTCTTT. Protein sequence: CASSPKVGDTEAFF.

The CDR3 sequence is CASSLLAGDNEQFF. In DNA form, the CDR3 reads TGTGCCAGCAGCTTATTGGCAGGCGACAATGAGCAGTTCTTC. J is TRBJ2-1 and V is TRBV7-3; D unclear. Between the trimmed V and J ends, which lost 2 bases and 5 bases, there was a span of 10 bases. Looked up from germline, CDR1 is SGHTA and CDR2 is FQGTGA. This CDR3 comprises 14 residues.

The CDR3 bases are TGTGCCAGCAGCCCCACCCCTCCCGGAGGGGGACAAGAGACCCAGTACTTC. Protein sequence: CASSPTPPGGGQETQYF. The V call is TRBV7-2, the J call TRBJ2-5; D may be TRBD1 or TRBD2 (6 bases each). V lost 5 bases and J lost 2, with 21 bases in between. This CDR3 is built from 17 residues. The germline CDR1 and CDR2 sequences are SGHTA and FQGNSA.

This clone has a single count. This chain connects TRBV5-1 to TRBJ1-1; possibly TRBD1 for D (5 bases). Trimming stripped 1 base from V and 0 bases from J, with 10 bases between. Germline V CDR1 and CDR2: SGHRS, YFSETQ. The CDR3 totals 15 residues. The CDR3 sequence is CASSLLGTLNTEAFF. For the CDR3, the DNA is TGCGCCAGCAGCTTGTTAGGGACGTTGAACACTGAAGCTTTCTTT.

The V gene is TRBV5-4, the J gene TRBJ2-5; weak D call: TRBD2 (6 bases). Trimming left V 4 bases short and J 1 base short, with 17 bases between. The germline V gene has CDR1 SGHNT and CDR2 YYREEE (reference sequence). The CDR3 runs 16 residues. The CDR3 sequence: CASSRVPGAPQETQYF. CDR3 DNA sequence: TGTGCCAGCAGCCGGGTCCCGGGAGCCCCCCAAGAGACCCAGTACTTC. The full variable domain, its missing parts supplied by reference TRBV5-4 and TRBJ2-5, is ETGVTQSPTHLIKTRGQQVTLRCSSQSGHNTVSWYQQALGQGPQFIFQYYREEENGRGNFPPRFSGLQFPNYSSELNVNALELDDSALYLCASSRVPGAPQETQYFGPGTRLLVL.

The chain is built from TRBV4-1 and TRBJ2-1, with 7 nucleotides matching TRBD2. The CDR3 sequence is 14 residues long. Unmatched junction bases numbered 8, after V lost 5 bases and J lost 7 bases. Germline-derived CDR1 and CDR2 are MGHRA and YSYEKL. CDR3: CASSVAGVINEQFF. CDR3 nucleotides: TGCGCCAGCAGCGTGGCGGGAGTGATTAATGAGCAGTTCTTC.